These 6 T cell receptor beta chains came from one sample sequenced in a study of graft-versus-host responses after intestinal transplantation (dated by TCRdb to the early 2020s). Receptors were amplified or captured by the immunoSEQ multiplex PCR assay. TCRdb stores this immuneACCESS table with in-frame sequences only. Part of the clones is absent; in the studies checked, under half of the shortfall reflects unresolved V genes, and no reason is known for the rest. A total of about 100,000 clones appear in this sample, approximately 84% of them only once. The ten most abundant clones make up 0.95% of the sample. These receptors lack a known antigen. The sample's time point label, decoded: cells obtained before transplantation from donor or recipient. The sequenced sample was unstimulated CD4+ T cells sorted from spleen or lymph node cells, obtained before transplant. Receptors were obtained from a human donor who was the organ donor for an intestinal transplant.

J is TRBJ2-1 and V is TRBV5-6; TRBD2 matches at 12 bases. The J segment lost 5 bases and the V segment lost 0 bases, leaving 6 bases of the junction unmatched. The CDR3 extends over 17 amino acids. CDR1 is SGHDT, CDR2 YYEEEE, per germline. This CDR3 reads CASSLGPSGGADNEQFF. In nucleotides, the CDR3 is TGTGCCAGCAGCTTGGGGCCTAGCGGGGGGGCCGACAATGAGCAGTTCTTC.

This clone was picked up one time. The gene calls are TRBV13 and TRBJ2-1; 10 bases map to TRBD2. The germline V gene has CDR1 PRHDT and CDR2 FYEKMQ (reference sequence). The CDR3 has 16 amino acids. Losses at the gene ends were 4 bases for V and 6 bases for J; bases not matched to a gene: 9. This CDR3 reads CASSSLGLAERNEQFF. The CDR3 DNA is TGTGCCAGCAGCTCGCTCGGACTAGCGGAACGCAATGAGCAGTTCTTC. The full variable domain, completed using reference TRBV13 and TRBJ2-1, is AAGVIQSPRHLIKEKRETATLKCYPIPRHDTVYWYQQGPGQDPQFLISFYEKMQSDKGSIPDRFSAQQFSDYHSELNMSSLELGDSALYFCASSSLGLAERNEQFFGPGTRLTVL.

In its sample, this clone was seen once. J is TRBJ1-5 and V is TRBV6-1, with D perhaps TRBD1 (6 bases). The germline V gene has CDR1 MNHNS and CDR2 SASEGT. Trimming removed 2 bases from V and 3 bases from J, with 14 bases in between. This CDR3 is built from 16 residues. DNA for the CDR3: TGTGCCAGCAGTGAATTTTTTTGGGGGGCCAATCAGCCCCAGCATTTT. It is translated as CASSEFFWGANQPQHF.

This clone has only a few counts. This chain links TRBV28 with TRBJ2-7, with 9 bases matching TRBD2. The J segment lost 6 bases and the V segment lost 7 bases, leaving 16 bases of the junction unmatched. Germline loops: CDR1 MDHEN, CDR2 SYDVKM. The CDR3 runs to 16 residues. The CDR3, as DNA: TGTGCCAGCAATGAAGCGGGGGGCATCACCAGGGGCGAGCAGTACTTC. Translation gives CASNEAGGITRGEQYF.

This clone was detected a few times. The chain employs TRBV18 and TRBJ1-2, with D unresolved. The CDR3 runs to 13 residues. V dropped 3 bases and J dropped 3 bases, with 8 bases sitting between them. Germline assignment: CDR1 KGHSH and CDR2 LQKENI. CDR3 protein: CASSPGDHYGYTF. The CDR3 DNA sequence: TGTGCCAGCTCACCTGGCGATCACTATGGCTACACCTTC.

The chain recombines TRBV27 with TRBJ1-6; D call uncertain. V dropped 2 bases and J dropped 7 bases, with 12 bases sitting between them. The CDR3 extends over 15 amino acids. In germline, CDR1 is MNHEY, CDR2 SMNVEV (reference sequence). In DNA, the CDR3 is TGTGCCAGCAGTTTAAACGGACGACGAAATTCACCCCTCCACTTT. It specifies CASSLNGRRNSPLHF.